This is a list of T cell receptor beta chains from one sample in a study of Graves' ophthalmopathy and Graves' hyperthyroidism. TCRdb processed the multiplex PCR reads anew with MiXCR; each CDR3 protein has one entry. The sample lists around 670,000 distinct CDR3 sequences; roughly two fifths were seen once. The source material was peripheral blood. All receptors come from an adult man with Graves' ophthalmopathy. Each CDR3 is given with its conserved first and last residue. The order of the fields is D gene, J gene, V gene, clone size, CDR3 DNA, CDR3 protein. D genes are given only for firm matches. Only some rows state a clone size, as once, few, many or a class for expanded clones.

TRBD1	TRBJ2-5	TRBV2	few	TGTGCCAGCAGTCGACAGGGACCTCAAGAGACCCAGTACTTC	CASSRQGPQETQYF
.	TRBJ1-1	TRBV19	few	TGTGCCAGTAGTATTGGGAACCGGGTATCGAACACTGAAGCTTTCTTT	CASSIGNRVSNTEAFF
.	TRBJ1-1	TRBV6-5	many	TGTGCCAGCAGTTCCCTAGGGAACACTGAAGCTTTCTTT	CASSSLGNTEAFF
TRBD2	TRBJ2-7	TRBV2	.	TGTGCCAGCCGCGTGCGGGGGGCTACCTACGAGCAGTACTTC	CASRVRGATYEQYF
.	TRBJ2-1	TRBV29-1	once	TGCAGCGTTTTACAGGGATCCTACAATGAGCAGTTCTTC	CSVLQGSYNEQFF
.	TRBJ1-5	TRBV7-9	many	TGTGCCAGCAGTAGGGGGGATCAGCCCCAGCATTTT	CASSRGDQPQHF
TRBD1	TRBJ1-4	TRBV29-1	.	TGCAGCGGGCAAACAGGGGGGACTAATGAAAAACTGTTTTTT	CSGQTGGTNEKLFF
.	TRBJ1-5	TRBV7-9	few	TGTGCCAGCAGCCCGGACTCCGGTCCCAATCAGCCCCAGCATTTT	CASSPDSGPNQPQHF
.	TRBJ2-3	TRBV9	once	TGTGCCAGCAGCGTAAGAGGGGTAAGCGCAGATACGCAGTATTTT	CASSVRGVSADTQYF
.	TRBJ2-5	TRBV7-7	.	TGTGCCAGCTCACCACCCCCAGGCCTAAAAGAGACCCAGTACTTC	CASSPPPGLKETQYF